Listed here are 14 T cell receptor beta chains from one sample, sequenced in a study of shared clonotypes between healthy human individuals. Only in-frame clones appear in the TCRdb table, and some are missing; sequencing was by immunoSEQ multiplex PCR. The repertoire includes about 2,500,000 clones, roughly nine tenths of them detected once, and over 0.12% sits in the top ten. Sequencing was carried out using naive CD4+ T cells sorted from blood. Stated subset: CD45RA+ positively selected. These receptor sequences come from a man between 18 and 29 years old in good health.

V is TRBV20-1 and J is TRBJ1-6; maybe TRBD1 (6 bases). Per germline, CDR1 DFQATT and CDR2 SNEGSKA (reference sequence). This CDR3 comprises 10 residues. The ends were cut back, 5 bases at V and 16 bases at J, with 12 bases in the middle. The CDR3 DNA reads TGCAGTGCTGGGGGCCGTCATCTCCACTTT. It encodes CSAGGRHLHF.

The J gene is TRBJ2-5, the V gene TRBV9; D unresolved. This CDR3 has 10 residues. The V end lost 4 bases, the J end lost 13 bases, and 11 bases lay between the germline ends. The germline gives CDR1 SGDLS, CDR2 YYNGEE. In nucleotides, the CDR3 is TGTGCCAGCAGCATTGGGTTCGTGTACTTC. Protein sequence: CASSIGFVYF.

CDR3 in amino acids: CATSNFWTGAMRNTGELFF. CDR3 sequence (DNA): TGTGCCACCAGCAACTTTTGGACAGGGGCGATGAGGAACACCGGGGAGCTGTTTTTT. The genes are TRBV15 and TRBJ2-2, with 9 positions matching TRBD1. Germline CDR1 reads LNHNV; CDR2 reads YYDKDF (reference sequence). Trimming removed 4 bases from V and 1 base from J; junction bases left unmatched: 13. This CDR3 comprises 19 residues. The entire variable domain, with the rest obtained from reference TRBV15 and TRBJ2-2, is as follows: DAMVIQNPRYQVTQFGKPVTLSCSQTLNHNVMYWYQQKSSQAPKLLFHYYDKDFNNEADTPDNFQSRRPNTSFCFLDIRSPGLGDTAMYLCATSNFWTGAMRNTGELFFGEGSRLTVL.

This clone has only a few counts. The chain carries TRBV5-1 and TRBJ1-5; TRBD1 is a possible D gene (6 bases). This CDR3 region has 14 residues. Per the germline V gene, CDR1 is SGHRS and CDR2 is YFSETQ. V gave up 4 bases and J gave up 3 bases, with 11 bases separating them. The CDR3 loop is CASSATGNNQPQHF. CDR3 sequence (DNA): TGCGCCAGCAGCGCAACAGGGAACAATCAGCCCCAGCATTTT.

The J gene is TRBJ2-4, the V gene TRBV5-1, with 7 bases aligning to TRBD1. The V gene's germline CDR1 is SGHRS and CDR2 YFSETQ. The CDR3 has 13 amino acids. The junction had 7 bases not matched to a gene; V was cut back by 4 bases and J by 9 bases. CDR3 sequence: CASSPDRVGIQYF. DNA for the CDR3: TGCGCCAGCAGCCCCGACAGGGTAGGCATTCAGTACTTC.

The rearrangement uses TRBV25-1 and TRBJ2-1; D remains ambiguous. The CDR3 consists of 17 residues. V was clipped by 3 bases and J by 3 bases, with 18 bases between them. Germline CDR1 reads MGHDK; CDR2 reads SYGVNS. This CDR3 reads CASSEAGTSIRYNEQFF. DNA for the CDR3: TGTGCCAGCAGTGAGGCAGGAACAAGTATTCGCTACAATGAGCAGTTCTTC.

V gene TRBV5-5 combines with J gene TRBJ2-7; D is possibly TRBD1 (6 bases). CDR3 length: 15 residues. V was pared by 1 base and J by 9 bases, with 20 bases between. Per germline, CDR1 SGHKS and CDR2 YYEKEE (reference sequence). Written as DNA, the CDR3 is TGTGCCAGCAGCTTGTTCCGGGACACTTCATCCTGGCAGTACTTC. Protein: CASSLFRDTSSWQYF. The complete variable domain, with remaining parts taken from reference TRBV5-5 and TRBJ2-7, reads DAGVTQSPTHLIKTRGQQVTLRCSPISGHKSVSWYQQVLGQGPQFIFQYYEKEERGRGNFPDRFSARQFPNYSSELNVNALLLGDSALYLCASSLFRDTSSWQYFGPGTRLTVT.

A note on this clone: The same CDR3 also results from other DNA sequences found in this sample. V and J are TRBV7-2 and TRBJ1-5; D unresolved. The CDR3 sequence is 13 residues long. Germline CDR1 and CDR2: SGHTA and FQGNSA. The V and J ends lost 6 bases and 5 bases respectively, with 11 bases between them. The CDR3 is CASSLVADQPQHF. CDR3 in DNA: TGTGCCAGCAGTCTCGTGGCAGATCAGCCCCAGCATTTT.

This chain links TRBV28 with TRBJ1-5; maybe TRBD1 (6 bases). V lost 10 bases to trimming and J lost 0 bases, with 13 bases between them. This CDR3 is 14 amino acids long. The germline V gene encodes CDR1 MDHEN and CDR2 SYDVKM. This CDR3 reads CATKRGYSNQPQHF. CDR3 nucleotides: TGTGCCACTAAGAGGGGGTATAGCAATCAGCCCCAGCATTTT. Using reference TRBV28 and TRBJ1-5 for the parts outside the CDR3, the full variable domain is DVKVTQSSRYLVKRTGEKVFLECVQDMDHENMFWYRQDPGLGLRLIYFSYDVKMKEKGDIPEGYSVSREKKERFSLILESASTNQTSMYLCATKRGYSNQPQHFGDGTRLSIL.

This clone appeared once. Other DNA sequences within the sample encode an identical CDR3. V gene TRBV7-9 combines with J gene TRBJ2-1, with TRBD2 as a possible D gene (5 bases). V was cut by 2 bases and J by 4 bases, with 9 bases left in between. This CDR3 contains 14 residues. Germline-derived CDR1 and CDR2 are SEHNR and FQNEAQ (reference sequence). CDR3 coding DNA: TGTGCCAGCAGCTTAAGCGGTGGATACAATGAGCAGTTCTTC. Protein: CASSLSGGYNEQFF.

The chain combines TRBV29-1 with TRBJ1-2, with 9 bases identical to TRBD1. This CDR3 is built from 14 residues. With 2 bases clipped from V and 8 bases from J, the junction kept 9 bases outside the gene matches. Germline V CDR1 and CDR2: SQVTM, ANQGSEA. CDR3 protein: CSVEHTGGPFGYTF. The CDR3 DNA is TGCAGCGTTGAACACACAGGGGGCCCGTTCGGCTACACCTTC.

For the CDR3, the DNA is TGTGCCAGCAGCTTGGGGGTCGTTCCCTACGAGCAGTACTTC. It is translated as CASSLGVVPYEQYF. The chain recombines TRBV7-9 with TRBJ2-7; D possibly uses TRBD1 or TRBD2 (5 bases each). Germline-derived CDR1 and CDR2 are SEHNR and FQNEAQ (reference sequence). V was clipped by 3 bases and J by 2 bases, with 11 bases between them. The CDR3 is made up of 14 amino acids.

V gene TRBV5-4 combines with J gene TRBJ2-1; TRBD2 matches at 10 bases. The CDR3 covers 15 residues. J gave up 8 bases and V 4 bases, and 9 bases lay outside the gene matches. The V gene's germline CDR1 is SGHNT and CDR2 YYREEE (reference sequence). The CDR3 DNA is TGTGCCAGCAGCCGAATAAGCGGGAGGGCGTATGAGCAGTTCTTC. Translation: CASSRISGRAYEQFF.

The chain is built from TRBV19 and TRBJ1-2; D uncertain. Trimming took off 3 bases at V and 2 bases at J, with 10 bases between the two ends. Per germline, CDR1 LNHDA and CDR2 SQIVND (reference sequence). This CDR3 contains 14 residues. CDR3 in DNA: TGTGCCAGTAGTATTTGGCCAGCGAACTATGGCTACACCTTC. This translates into CASSIWPANYGYTF.